This is a list of T cell receptor beta chains from one sample in a study of T cell responses to AZD1222 COVID-19 vaccine. This table comes from immunoSEQ multiplex PCR, and its TCRdb copy is limited to in-frame clones, with some not included. Found here are 150,000 to 200,000 clones, about 92% of them singletons; the top ten hold 3.9%. Sequencing used peripheral blood, obtained on day 0 of AZD1222 vaccination. The receptor set was obtained from an adult in good health. CDR3s include the opening cysteine and the closing phenylalanine or tryptophan. The order of the fields is D gene, clone size, J gene, CDR3 length, V gene, CDR3 protein, CDR3 DNA. D genes are given only for firm matches. Clone sizes are given selectively: once, few, many, or a class where the clone is expanded.

TRBD2 | . | TRBJ2-2 | 17 | TRBV27 | CASSLDTSGSITGELFF | TGTGCCAGCAGTTTAGATACTAGCGGGAGCATTACCGGGGAGCTGTTTTTT
. | . | TRBJ1-1 | 10 | TRBV29-1 | CSVGLSEAFF | TGCAGCGTGGGACTCTCTGAAGCTTTCTTT
. | . | TRBJ1-5 | 16 | TRBV4-1 | CASSPDLQGVGQPQHF | TGCGCCAGCAGCCCGGACCTCCAGGGAGTTGGTCAGCCCCAGCATTTT
. | . | TRBJ2-2 | 15 | TRBV10-2 | CASSFAGPYTGELFF | TGCGCCAGCAGTTTTGCAGGGCCCTACACCGGGGAGCTGTTTTTT
TRBD1 | once | TRBJ1-2 | 14 | TRBV3-1/TRBV3-2 | CASSLRGQGYGYTF | TGTGCCAGCAGCCTTAGGGGACAGGGGTATGGCTACACCTTC
. | . | TRBJ1-5 | 16 | TRBV19 | CATSWSTGASNQPQHF | TGTGCCACCAGCTGGAGTACGGGAGCTAGCAATCAGCCCCAGCATTTT
. | . | TRBJ2-1 | 15 | TRBV18 | CASSPTRAGADEQFF | TGTGCCAGCTCACCTACTCGCGCCGGGGCAGATGAGCAGTTCTTC
TRBD2 | . | TRBJ2-7 | 15 | TRBV5-4 | CASSWLLAGGDEQYF | TGTGCCAGCAGCTGGCTCCTAGCGGGAGGGGACGAGCAGTACTTC
TRBD1 | . | TRBJ2-3 | 16 | TRBV7-9 | CARSPGTGTSTDTQYF | TGTGCCCGCTCCCCCGGGACAGGGACTAGCACAGATACGCAGTATTTT
. | . | TRBJ1-2 | 13 | TRBV12-3/TRBV12-4 | CASSLDRKYGYTF | TGTGCCAGCAGCTTGGACAGAAAGTATGGCTACACCTTC
. | . | TRBJ1-3 | 14 | TRBV3-1/TRBV3-2 | CASSHPSSGNTIYF | TGTGCCAGCAGCCACCCGAGCTCTGGAAACACCATATATTTT
TRBD2 | . | TRBJ2-1 | 15 | TRBV9 | CASSVRLAEYNEQFF | TGTGCCAGCAGCGTACGACTAGCGGAATACAATGAGCAGTTCTTC
. | . | TRBJ1-4 | 13 | TRBV19 | CASDGRNNEKLFF | TGTGCCAGTGACGGGAGAAATAATGAAAAACTGTTTTTT
. | . | TRBJ2-2 | 13 | TRBV29-1 | CSAGQKNTGELFF | TGCAGCGCTGGACAGAAGAACACCGGGGAGCTGTTTTTT
. | . | TRBJ2-1 | 12 | TRBV2 | CASTAGAPEQFF | TGTGCCAGCACCGCAGGGGCTCCTGAGCAGTTCTTC
TRBD1 | . | TRBJ2-1 | 14 | TRBV5-4 | CASSRGQGTYEQFF | TGTGCCAGCAGCAGAGGACAGGGGACGTATGAGCAGTTCTTC
. | . | TRBJ2-7 | 16 | TRBV6-2/TRBV6-3 | CASSRRGGPLPYEQYF | TGTGCCAGCAGCCGCCGGGGCGGGCCTTTACCCTACGAGCAGTACTTC
. | . | TRBJ1-2 | 13 | TRBV6-1 | CASSEPRNYGYTF | TGTGCCAGCAGTGAACCCAGGAACTATGGCTACACCTTC
. | . | TRBJ1-4 | 15 | TRBV19 | CASSLVSGSNEKLFF | TGTGCCAGTAGTCTGGTTTCGGGGTCGAATGAAAAACTGTTTTTT
TRBD1 | . | TRBJ1-2 | 14 | TRBV27 | CASSAGTANYGYTF | TGTGCCAGCAGTGCTGGGACAGCCAACTATGGCTACACCTTC
TRBD2 | . | TRBJ2-1 | 19 | TRBV9 | CASSPPRLAGLSSYNEQFF | TGTGCCAGCAGCCCCCCGAGACTAGCGGGACTAAGCTCCTACAATGAGCAGTTCTTC
. | . | TRBJ2-2 | 18 | TRBV10-1 | CASSEPLVGSSNTGELFF | TGCGCCAGCAGTGAGCCCCTCGTGGGCAGTTCGAACACCGGGGAGCTGTTTTTT
. | . | TRBJ2-7 | 13 | TRBV4-1 | CASSQGLLDEQYF | TGCGCCAGCAGCCAAGGGTTATTGGACGAGCAGTACTTC
. | . | TRBJ2-7 | 14 | TRBV11-2 | CASSYRVADYEQYF | TGTGCCAGCAGTTACCGGGTAGCGGACTACGAGCAGTACTTC
. | . | TRBJ2-7 | 16 | TRBV1 | CTSSTQWDSRIIEQYF | TGCACCAGCTCGACACAGTGGGACTCCCGAATTATCGAGCAGTACTTC
TRBD1 | once | TRBJ1-2 | 15 | TRBV5-1 | CASSRTGGLDYGYTF | TGCGCCAGTTCGAGGACAGGTGGTTTGGACTATGGCTACACCTTC
. | . | TRBJ1-1 | 14 | TRBV5-6 | CASSRQRGRTEAFF | TGTGCCAGCAGCCGACAGCGGGGTCGGACTGAAGCTTTCTTT
. | . | TRBJ2-7 | 13 | TRBV11-2 | CASSLVKPDEQYF | TGTGCCAGCAGCTTAGTCAAGCCGGACGAGCAGTACTTC
. | . | TRBJ2-2 | 13 | TRBV29-1 | CSVVTGNTGELFF | TGCAGCGTTGTGACAGGCAACACCGGGGAGCTGTTTTTT
. | . | TRBJ1-1 | 17 | TRBV4-1 | CASSQEGGTIGNTEAFF | TGCGCCAGCAGCCAAGAGGGGGGGACAATCGGGAACACTGAAGCTTTCTTT
TRBD1 | . | TRBJ1-2 | 13 | TRBV29-1 | CSVGGTAFYGYTF | TGCAGCGTTGGCGGGACAGCCTTCTATGGCTACACCTTC
TRBD1 | . | TRBJ2-2 | 14 | TRBV6-5 | CASRFQGATGELFF | TGTGCCAGCAGGTTTCAGGGGGCCACCGGGGAGCTGTTTTTT
TRBD1 | . | TRBJ1-1 | 14 | TRBV7-9 | CASSPTGGITEAFF | TGTGCCAGCAGCCCCACAGGGGGCATCACTGAAGCTTTCTTT
. | once | TRBJ2-1 | 13 | TRBV5-6 | CASSLQGYNEQFF | TGTGCCAGCAGCTTACAGGGATACAATGAGCAGTTCTTC
TRBD2 | . | TRBJ2-1 | 16 | TRBV23-1 | CASSQPRTSGDREQFF | TGCGCCAGCAGTCAACCGAGGACTAGCGGGGACCGGGAGCAGTTCTTC
. | . | TRBJ2-3 | 14 | TRBV6-5 | CASSPSTVGDTQYF | TGTGCCAGCAGTCCATCGACCGTGGGAGATACGCAGTATTTT
TRBD1 | . | TRBJ1-1 | 15 | TRBV6-5 | CASSGQGAMNTEAFF | TGTGCCAGCAGCGGACAGGGGGCGATGAACACTGAAGCTTTCTTT
TRBD1 | . | TRBJ2-1 | 12 | TRBV12-3/TRBV12-4 | CASRDRVWEQFF | TGTGCCAGCCGGGACAGGGTTTGGGAGCAGTTCTTC
. | . | TRBJ1-4 | 15 | TRBV6-5 | CASSYSGADNEKLFF | TGTGCCAGCAGTTACTCCGGGGCGGATAATGAAAAACTGTTTTTT
. | once | TRBJ1-2 | 12 | TRBV18 | CASSQGELGYTF | TGTGCCAGCTCACAAGGGGAGCTGGGCTACACCTTC
. | . | TRBJ1-6 | 15 | TRBV6-1 | CASSEYSGFGSPLHF | TGTGCCAGCAGTGAATATTCAGGGTTTGGCTCACCCCTCCACTTT
. | . | TRBJ1-3 | 15 | TRBV9 | CASSVDRYSGNTIYF | TGTGCCAGCAGCGTAGACAGGTACTCTGGAAACACCATATATTTT
TRBD1 | once | TRBJ1-1 | 15 | TRBV7-8 | CASSLDRQGTAEAFF | TGTGCCAGCAGCTTAGATCGACAGGGTACGGCTGAAGCTTTCTTT
TRBD1 | . | TRBJ1-1 | 15 | TRBV19 | CASSPYRGANTEAFF | TGTGCCAGTAGTCCCTACAGGGGCGCAAACACTGAAGCTTTCTTT
. | . | TRBJ1-3 | 19 | TRBV7-9 | CASSLAGIGRAFSGNTIYF | TGTGCCAGCAGCTTAGCAGGGATCGGCAGAGCCTTCTCTGGAAACACCATATATTTT
. | . | TRBJ1-1 | 15 | TRBV6-5 | CASSYRTALLTEAFF | TGTGCCAGCAGTTACCGGACAGCGCTACTCACTGAAGCTTTCTTT
. | once | TRBJ2-6 | 17 | TRBV18 | CASSPRRTGSGANVLTF | TGTGCCAGCTCACCCAGGCGGACGGGTAGTGGGGCCAACGTCCTGACTTTC